This T cell receptor (beta chain) was sequenced for a study of T-cell reconstitution after alpha-beta-depleted transplantation in children. Per the germline V gene, CDR1 is MNHEY and CDR2 is SVGAGI. This CDR3 is 16 amino acids long. Germline trimming cut 5 bases from V and 6 bases from J; bases unmatched to any gene: 12. Study observations and caveats: Approximately two months post-transplant, alpha-beta T cells reportedly originated from several hundred expanded graft clones. One year post-transplant, T-cell counts and diversity were largely derived from T cells produced anew.

For TCRbeta, the library was prepared with unique molecular identifiers. TCRdb itself ran the PCR reads through MiXCR, one entry per CDR3 protein. The profile shows approximately 270,000 distinct CDR3 sequences, more than 20% of them singletons. On this clonotype itself: The antigen is not known.

The sequences come from PBMCs, mostly from graft donor cells, collected 360 days after TCRalphabeta/CD19-depleted stem cell transplant. The chain employs TRBV6-5 and TRBJ2-3, with 9 bases aligning to TRBD2. The sequence was obtained from a female patient between 2 and 15 years old who had a stem cell transplant for congenital amegakaryocytic thrombocytopenia, so the T cells may come from the graft donor. The DNA of the CDR3 is TGTGCCAGCAGTCCCTCGGAGGCGGGAGGGCTGGATACGCAGTATTTT. Protein sequence: CASSPSEAGGLDTQYF.